This T cell receptor (beta chain) derives from a study of blood T cell repertoires in COVID-19. As for the study in general: Sites in the United States, Italy and Spain provided acute and convalescent COVID-19 samples. Sample material is recorded as cDNA or gDNA derived from T cells, B-cell-depleted T cells, or PBMCs.

Repertoires were generated with immunoSEQ multiplex PCR, while TCRdb's copy carries only in-frame clones and drops some. The sample records about 670,000 clones, 85% to 90% being singletons. The V gene's germline CDR1 is SGHAT and CDR2 FQNNGV. V dropped 1 base and J dropped 7 bases, with 13 bases sitting between them. This CDR3 is 14 amino acids long. The origin of this receptor is a woman under 30 with acute or convalescent COVID-19. The chain recombines TRBV11-2 with TRBJ1-2; maybe TRBD1 (6 bases). The sample comprised peripheral blood. This CDR3 reads CASSLVPGAGGYTF. CDR3 coding DNA: TGTGCCAGCAGCTTAGTTCCAGGGGCCGGTGGCTACACCTTC. The whole variable domain, remainder taken from reference TRBV11-2 and TRBJ1-2, is EAGVAQSPRYKIIEKRQSVAFWCNPISGHATLYWYQQILGQGPKLLIQFQNNGVVDDSQLPKDRFSAERLKGVDSTLKIQPAKLEDSAVYLCASSLVPGAGGYTFGSGTRLTVV.